The present T cell receptor beta chain was sequenced within a study of T cells in Graves' hyperthyroidism and ophthalmopathy. V trimming: 6 bases; J trimming: 4 bases; junction bases outside the gene matches: 10. The germline CDR1 and CDR2 sequences are DFQATT and SNEGSKA (reference sequence). The CDR3 is made up of 14 amino acids. Pregnant or lactating patients were excluded, as were those with uncontrolled infection or other autoimmune disease. The investigators amplified TCR beta CDR3 regions from RNA transcripts. A first-round RT-PCR of the TCR CDR3 used the HTBI primer set. TCRdb called the multiplex PCR reads again in MiXCR, with one record for every CDR3 protein. The sample has 450,000 to 700,000 distinct CDR3 sequences, roughly 46% seen once; the top ten hold around 20%. As for this clonotype: Its target is not known.

Broader study findings: Separation of ophthalmopathy from stable hyperthyroidism was achieved by a 13 V-J model. Before onset, ophthalmopathy was predicted by the model a median 6.5 months earlier.

The source material was peripheral blood or thyroid tissue (not recorded which). This TCR came from an adult woman with Graves' disease, either hyperthyroidism or ophthalmopathy (not recorded which). The chain couples TRBV20-1 to TRBJ2-5, with 8 bases matching TRBD2. The CDR3 region has the DNA TGCAGTGCCCCAAGATCTAGCGGGTTAGAGACCCAGTACTTC. Translation gives CSAPRSSGLETQYF.